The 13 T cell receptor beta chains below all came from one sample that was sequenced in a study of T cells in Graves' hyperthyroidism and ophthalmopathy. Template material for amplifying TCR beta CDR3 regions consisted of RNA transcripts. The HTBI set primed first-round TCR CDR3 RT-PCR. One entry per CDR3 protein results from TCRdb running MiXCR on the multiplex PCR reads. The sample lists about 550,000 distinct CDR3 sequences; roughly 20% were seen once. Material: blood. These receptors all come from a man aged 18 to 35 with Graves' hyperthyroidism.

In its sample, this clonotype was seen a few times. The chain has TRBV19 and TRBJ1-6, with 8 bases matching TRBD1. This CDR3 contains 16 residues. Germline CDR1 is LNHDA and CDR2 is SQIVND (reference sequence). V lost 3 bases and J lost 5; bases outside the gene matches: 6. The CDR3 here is CASSIVAGQDNSPLHF. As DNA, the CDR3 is TGTGCCAGTAGTATCGTCGCGGGACAGGATAATTCACCCCTCCACTTT.

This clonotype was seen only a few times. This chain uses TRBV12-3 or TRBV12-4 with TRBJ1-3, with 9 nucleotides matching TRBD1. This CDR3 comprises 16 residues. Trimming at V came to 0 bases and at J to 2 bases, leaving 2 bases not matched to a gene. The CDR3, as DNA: TGTGCCAGCAGTTTAGCGACAGGGGGACCTGGAAACACCATATATTTT. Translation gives CASSLATGGPGNTIYF.

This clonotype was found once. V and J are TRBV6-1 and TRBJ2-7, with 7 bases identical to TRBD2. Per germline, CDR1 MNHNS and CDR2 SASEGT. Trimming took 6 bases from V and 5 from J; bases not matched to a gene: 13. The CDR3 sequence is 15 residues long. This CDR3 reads CASSSWQGGTHEQYF. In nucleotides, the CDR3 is TGTGCCAGCAGCTCCTGGCAGGGAGGGACCCACGAGCAGTACTTC.

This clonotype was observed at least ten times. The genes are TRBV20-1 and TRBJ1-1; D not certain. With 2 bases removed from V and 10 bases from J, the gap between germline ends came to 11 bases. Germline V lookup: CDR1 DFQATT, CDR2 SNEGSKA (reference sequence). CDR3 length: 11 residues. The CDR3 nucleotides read TGCAGTGCTAGACCCCCTTTTGCAGCTTTCTTT. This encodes CSARPPFAAFF.

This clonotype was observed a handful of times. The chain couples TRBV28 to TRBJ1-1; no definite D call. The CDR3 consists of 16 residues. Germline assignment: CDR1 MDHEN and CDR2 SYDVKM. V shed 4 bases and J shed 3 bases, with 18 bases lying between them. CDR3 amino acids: CASSSDPSFPYTEAFF. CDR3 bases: TGTGCCAGCAGTTCCGACCCGTCCTTTCCTTACACTGAAGCTTTCTTT. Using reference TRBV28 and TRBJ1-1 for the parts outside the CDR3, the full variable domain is DVKVTQSSRYLVKRTGEKVFLECVQDMDHENMFWYRQDPGLGLRLIYFSYDVKMKEKGDIPEGYSVSREKKERFSLILESASTNQTSMYLCASSSDPSFPYTEAFFGQGTRLTVV.

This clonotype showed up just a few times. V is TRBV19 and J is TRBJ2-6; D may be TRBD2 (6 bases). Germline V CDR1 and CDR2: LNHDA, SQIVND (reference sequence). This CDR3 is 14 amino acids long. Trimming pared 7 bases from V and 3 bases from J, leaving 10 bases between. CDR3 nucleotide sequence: TGTGCCAGTAAGCGGGCGGGTGGGGCCAACGTCCTGACTTTC. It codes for CASKRAGGANVLTF.

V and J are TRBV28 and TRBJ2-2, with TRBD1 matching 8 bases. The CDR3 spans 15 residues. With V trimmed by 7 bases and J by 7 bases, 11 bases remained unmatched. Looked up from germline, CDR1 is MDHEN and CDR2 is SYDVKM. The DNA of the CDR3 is TGTGCCAGCACACTCTCGGACAGGGCGGTCGGGGAGCTGTTTTTT. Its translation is CASTLSDRAVGELFF.

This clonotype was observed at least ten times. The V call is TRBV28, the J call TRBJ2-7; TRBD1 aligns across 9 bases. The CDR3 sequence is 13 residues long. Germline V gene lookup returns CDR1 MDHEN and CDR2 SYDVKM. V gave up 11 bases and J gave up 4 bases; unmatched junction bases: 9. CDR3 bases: TGTGCCGCAAGTCCGGGACAGGGATACGAGCAGTACTTC. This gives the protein CAASPGQGYEQYF. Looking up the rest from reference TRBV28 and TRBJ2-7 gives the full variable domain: DVKVTQSSRYLVKRTGEKVFLECVQDMDHENMFWYRQDPGLGLRLIYFSYDVKMKEKGDIPEGYSVSREKKERFSLILESASTNQTSMYLCAASPGQGYEQYFGPGTRLTVT.

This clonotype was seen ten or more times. CDR3: CSAEGVALGELFF. The CDR3 DNA is TGCAGTGCTGAGGGAGTAGCTCTTGGGGAGCTGTTTTTT. V usage is TRBV20-1 and J usage is TRBJ2-2, with D tentatively TRBD2 (5 bases). Trimming took 5 bases from V and 8 from J, leaving 15 bases between them. The length of the CDR3 is 13 residues. Germline V gene data show CDR1 as DFQATT and CDR2 as SNEGSKA (reference sequence).

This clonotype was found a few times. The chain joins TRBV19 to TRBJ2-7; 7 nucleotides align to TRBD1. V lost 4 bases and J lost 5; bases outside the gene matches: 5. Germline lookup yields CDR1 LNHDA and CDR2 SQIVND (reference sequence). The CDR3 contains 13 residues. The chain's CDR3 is CASSKQGTNEQYF. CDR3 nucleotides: TGTGCCAGTAGTAAACAGGGGACCAACGAGCAGTACTTC.

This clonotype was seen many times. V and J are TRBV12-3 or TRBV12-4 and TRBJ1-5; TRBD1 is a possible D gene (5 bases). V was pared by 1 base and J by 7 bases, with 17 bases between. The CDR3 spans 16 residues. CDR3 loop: CASSLDRGGARQPQHF. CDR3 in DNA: TGTGCCAGCAGTTTAGACAGAGGAGGGGCGAGACAGCCCCAGCATTTT.

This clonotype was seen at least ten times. The CDR3: CASSLNMGVQAFF. The CDR3 region has the DNA TGTGCCAGCAGTCTCAACATGGGTGTACAAGCTTTCTTT. The chain combines TRBV27 with TRBJ1-1; no clear D gene. This CDR3 region has 13 residues. The V gene's germline CDR1 is MNHEY and CDR2 SMNVEV (reference sequence). The germline V and J ends were trimmed by 5 bases and 9 bases, with 16 bases remaining between them.

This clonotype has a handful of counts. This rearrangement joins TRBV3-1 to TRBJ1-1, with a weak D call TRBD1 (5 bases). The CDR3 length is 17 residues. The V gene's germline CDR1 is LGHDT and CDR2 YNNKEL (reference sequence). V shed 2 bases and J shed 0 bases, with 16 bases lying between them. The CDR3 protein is CASSQRAPTVMNTEAFF. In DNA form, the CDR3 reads TGTGCCAGCAGCCAAAGGGCACCGACAGTTATGAACACTGAAGCTTTCTTT.